One sample yielded the 20 T cell receptor beta chains listed below, sequenced in a study of cytomegalovirus exposure and HLA in healthy donors. Amplification used 60 Vbeta primers and 13 Jbeta primers. Assay used: immunoSEQ multiplex PCR; TCRdb lists only in-frame clones, some missing. The data hold about 110,000 clones, with about four fifths observed a single time. Sequenced sample: PBMCs. These receptors were obtained from a woman younger than 35 in good health and CMV-seropositive.

This chain connects TRBV19 to TRBJ1-2, with a possible D match to TRBD1 (5 bases). Germline assignment: CDR1 LNHDA and CDR2 SQIVND (reference sequence). CDR3 length: 15 amino acids. V was clipped by 5 bases and J by 2 bases, with 15 bases between them. CDR3 in DNA: TGTGCCAGTAGTGCGACAGCCCAGGGCAACTATGGCTACACCTTC. This sequence encodes CASSATAQGNYGYTF.

There are a few counts of this clone. V gene TRBV6-5 combines with J gene TRBJ2-5; D is ambiguous. The CDR3 spans 13 residues. Germline-derived CDR1 and CDR2 are MNHEY and SVGAGI. The ends were cut back, 2 bases at V and 7 bases at J, with 11 bases in the middle. The CDR3 here is CASSYNPPGTQYF. The CDR3 nucleotides are TGTGCCAGCAGTTACAACCCCCCGGGGACCCAGTACTTC.

The chain has TRBV28 and TRBJ1-5; D is undetermined. The CDR3 covers 12 residues. V lost 2 bases and J lost 4, with 3 bases in between. In germline, CDR1 is MDHEN, CDR2 SYDVKM. The CDR3 reads CASSLANQPQHF. The CDR3 DNA reads TGTGCCAGCAGTTTAGCGAATCAGCCCCAGCATTTT.

The chain is built from TRBV5-1 and TRBJ2-1; 8 bases line up with TRBD2. The V gene's germline CDR1 is SGHRS and CDR2 YFSETQ. The CDR3 extends over 16 amino acids. The junction had 10 bases not matched to a gene; V was cut back by 0 bases and J by 8 bases. The CDR3 loop is CASSLGGLARGDEQFF. Written as DNA, the CDR3 is TGCGCCAGCAGCTTGGGTGGACTAGCAAGAGGCGATGAGCAGTTCTTC.

J is TRBJ1-1 and V is TRBV18, with a tentative D call TRBD1 (5 bases). Germline lookup yields CDR1 KGHSH and CDR2 LQKENI. The CDR3 totals 15 residues. V lost 1 base, J lost 1 base, and 10 bases lay in between. CDR3 loop: CASSPQGLRNTEAFF. In nucleotides, the CDR3 is TGTGCCAGCTCACCACAGGGACTGAGGAACACTGAAGCTTTCTTT.

This clone has more than one count but fewer than ten. The chain is built from TRBV6-5 and TRBJ1-1, with 8 bases matching TRBD1. The V gene end was trimmed by 6 bases and the J gene end by 0 bases; junction bases not matched to a gene: 3. In germline, CDR1 is MNHEY, CDR2 SVGAGI. The length of the CDR3 is 14 residues. The CDR3 spells CASSPTGVNTEAFF. The DNA of the CDR3 is TGTGCCAGCAGCCCGACAGGGGTGAACACTGAAGCTTTCTTT.

This clone was seen once. In DNA, the CDR3 is TGTGCCAGCAGCGTAGGGACTAGCGGATACAATGAGCAGTTCTTC. Translated: CASSVGTSGYNEQFF. This chain links TRBV9 with TRBJ2-1; TRBD2 aligns across 10 bases. V dropped 0 bases and J dropped 4; count of bases not matched to a gene: 1. Germline CDR1 SGDLS, CDR2 YYNGEE. CDR3 size: 15 residues. The whole variable domain, remainder taken from reference TRBV9 and TRBJ2-1, is DSGVTQTPKHLITATGQRVTLRCSPRSGDLSVYWYQQSLDQGLQFLIQYYNGEERAKGNILERFSAQQFPDLHSELNLSSLELGDSALYFCASSVGTSGYNEQFFGPGTRLTVL.

This clone was counted only a few times. The chain uses TRBV4-2 and TRBJ2-1; possible D gene TRBD2, 6 bases. The CDR3 is 16 residues long. Germline loops: CDR1 LGHNA, CDR2 YNFKEQ. Trimming removed 4 bases at V and 4 bases at J, with 17 bases between. The CDR3 sequence is CASSLDSSGRYNEQFF. The CDR3 bases are TGTGCCAGCAGCCTCGACTCCTCAGGGAGGTACAATGAGCAGTTCTTC.

This clone has a single count. The chain links TRBV10-2 to TRBJ2-5; 7 bases agree with TRBD2. The end of the DNA aligns better with TRBJ2-7, so the J call may be wrong. The CDR3 covers 14 residues. The V gene's germline CDR1 is WSHSY and CDR2 SAAADI. The CDR3 bases are TGCGCCAGCAGAAACCAGCGGGACTCCTACGAGCAGTACTTC. This encodes CASRNQRDSYEQYF.

J is TRBJ1-2 and V is TRBV10-1, with D possibly being TRBD1 (6 bases). V lost 5 bases to trimming and J lost 8 bases, with 15 bases between them. The CDR3 runs 13 residues. Germline lookup yields CDR1 WNHNN and CDR2 SYGVQD (reference sequence). The CDR3 here is CASSLTGREGYTF. The CDR3 nucleotides read TGCGCCAGCAGTTTGACAGGACGGGAAGGCTACACCTTC.

The chain recombines TRBV7-9 with TRBJ2-5, with TRBD2 matching over 8 bases. Unmatched junction bases numbered 7, after V lost 5 bases and J lost 5 bases. Germline V lookup: CDR1 SEHNR, CDR2 FQNEAQ (reference sequence). The CDR3 covers 14 residues. The CDR3 loop reads CASSPVREVETQYF. CDR3 DNA: TGTGCCAGCAGCCCAGTGCGGGAGGTGGAGACCCAGTACTTC.

This chain links TRBV4-1 with TRBJ2-3; 10 nucleotides agree with TRBD2. V lost 1 base to trimming and J lost 2 bases; unmatched junction nucleotides: 6. Per germline, CDR1 MGHRA and CDR2 YSYEKL. The length of the CDR3 is 17 residues. CDR3 in amino acids: CASSQAEAGGVTDTQYF. CDR3 DNA: TGCGCCAGCAGCCAAGCCGAAGCGGGAGGGGTCACAGATACGCAGTATTTT.

The CDR3 sequence: CASRGTGIGYEQYF. The CDR3 DNA reads as TGTGCCAGCAGGGGTACAGGGATAGGCTACGAGCAGTACTTC. V gene TRBV6-6 combines with J gene TRBJ2-7, with a possible D match to TRBD1 (6 bases). V was cut by 6 bases and J by 3 bases, with 15 bases left in between. CDR1 and CDR2 (germline): MNHNY, SVGAGI (reference sequence). The CDR3 length is 14 residues.

The CDR3 sequence: CASSHTGGRGPQHF. Written as DNA, the CDR3 is TGTGCCAGCAGTCACACAGGGGGTCGGGGGCCCCAGCATTTT. The chain links TRBV27 to TRBJ1-5; 8 bases line up with TRBD1. Unmatched junction bases numbered 9, after V lost 5 bases and J lost 9 bases. The CDR3 is 14 amino acids. Germline lookup yields CDR1 MNHEY and CDR2 SMNVEV (reference sequence).

V is TRBV20-1 and J is TRBJ1-2; the D is unclear. Germline CDR1 and CDR2: DFQATT and SNEGSKA (reference sequence). V dropped 4 bases and J dropped 0 bases, with 3 bases sitting between them. There are 11 residues in the CDR3. Here the CDR3 reads CSATANYGYTF. DNA for the CDR3: TGCAGTGCTACGGCTAACTATGGCTACACCTTC.

The chain joins TRBV5-1 to TRBJ2-1; TRBD2 matches at 14 bases. Germline CDR1 is SGHRS and CDR2 is YFSETQ. Unmatched junction bases numbered 8, after V lost 5 bases and J lost 7 bases. This CDR3 is built from 16 residues. The CDR3 DNA sequence: TGCGCCAGCAGGCCGCCTGGACTAGCGGGAGGTAATGAGCAGTTCTTC. It specifies CASRPPGLAGGNEQFF.

The chain combines TRBV6-6 with TRBJ1-5; possibly TRBD1 for D (6 bases). The CDR3 consists of 16 residues. The germline V and J ends were trimmed by 8 bases and 7 bases, with 24 bases remaining between them. Germline V gene sequence: CDR1 MNHNY, CDR2 SVGAGI (reference sequence). CDR3 protein: CASGSLVAGEYQPQHF. The CDR3 DNA reads as TGTGCCAGCGGTTCTCTAGTCGCAGGGGAGTACCAGCCCCAGCATTTT.

The chain recombines TRBV5-4 with TRBJ2-7; 9 bases line up with TRBD2. Germline loops: CDR1 SGHNT, CDR2 YYREEE (reference sequence). V gave up 0 bases and J gave up 5 bases; unmatched junction bases: 12. The CDR3 contains 17 residues. The CDR3 is CASSLAGLAGAVNEQYF. The CDR3 coding sequence is TGTGCCAGCAGCTTGGCCGGTTTAGCGGGAGCGGTAAACGAGCAGTACTTC.

The chain combines TRBV21-1 with TRBJ2-3; the table's D call, TRBD2, was not checked against the DNA. TRBV21-1 is classified as a pseudogene. The CDR3 covers 20 residues. Written as DNA, the CDR3 is TGTGCCAGCAGCAAGGGGGGACTAGCGGGACCCTCACGCGGTAGAGATACGCAGTATTTT. This encodes CASSKGGLAGPSRGRDTQYF.

This sequence joins TRBV19 and TRBJ2-7, with TRBD1 matching 9 bases. Germline lookup yields CDR1 LNHDA and CDR2 SQIVND (reference sequence). After removal of 5 bases from V and 3 bases from J, the junction contained 8 bases not matched to a gene. The CDR3 is made up of 15 amino acids. CDR3 protein: CASSARTGGLYEQYF. The CDR3, as DNA: TGTGCCAGTAGTGCCCGAACAGGGGGCCTCTACGAGCAGTACTTC.